These T cell receptor beta chains were read from a single sample in a study of regulatory and conventional T cells in RAG deficiency. Some clones are missing from TCRdb's copy, which holds only in-frame ones; the method was immunoSEQ multiplex PCR. The repertoire holds some 750 clones, with roughly 40% as singletons. The sequenced sample consisted of CD4+ effector T cells sorted from blood. Every receptor here comes from a human donor with RAG deficiency presenting as severe combined immunodeficiency. CDR3s leave out the opening cysteine and the closing phenylalanine or tryptophan. Each record gives: V gene, CDR3 protein.

V gene: TRBV7-6
CDR3 protein: ASSRTNTGELF

V gene: TRBV25-1
CDR3 protein: ASSVLGGPTGELF

V gene: TRBV27
CDR3 protein: ASTNTGELF

V gene: TRBV7-2
CDR3 protein: ASSLSYEQY

V gene: TRBV7-2
CDR3 protein: ASSFARPAGGYT

V gene: TRBV5-4
CDR3 protein: ASSFARATNYGYT

V gene: TRBV4-2
CDR3 protein: ASSQDPRETQY

V gene: TRBV5-4
CDR3 protein: ASSWGDWEAF

V gene: TRBV5-4
CDR3 protein: ASGRGDGYT

V gene: TRBV11-3
CDR3 protein: ASSWGDWEAF

V gene: TRBV11-2
CDR3 protein: ASSFGTRFNRPEAF

V gene: TRBV7-9
CDR3 protein: ASSYPPTGTSNQPQH

V gene: TRBV7-2
CDR3 protein: ASSLVRSYEQY

V gene: TRBV7-3
CDR3 protein: ASSGGVVEKLF

V gene: TRBV6-5
CDR3 protein: ASSYSIAADTQY

V gene: TRBV4-2
CDR3 protein: ASSQSNQPQH

V gene: TRBV11-3
CDR3 protein: ASSLEGRGRHEQY

V gene: TRBV7-2
CDR3 protein: ASSFATGWDEQF

V gene: TRBV5-1
CDR3 protein: ASSLHTEAF

V gene: TRBV7-3
CDR3 protein: ASSLSYEQY

V gene: TRBV27
CDR3 protein: ASRTGGNQPQH

V gene: TRBV4-3
CDR3 protein: ASSQQTGGSSYGYT

V gene: TRBV7-9
CDR3 protein: ASSREWYQETQY

V gene: TRBV6-5
CDR3 protein: ASSWTGGQPQH

V gene: TRBV7-3
CDR3 protein: ATSDFNEQY

V gene: TRBV5-4
CDR3 protein: ASSPPTGTETQY

V gene: TRBV11-2
CDR3 protein: ASSVRTGGDYGYT

V gene: TRBV2
CDR3 protein: ASAGTGGYGYT

V gene: TRBV27
CDR3 protein: ASSPSWEAF

V gene: TRBV7-1
CDR3 protein: ASSRTNTGELF

V gene: TRBV10-3
CDR3 protein: ATSDFNEQY

V gene: TRBV7-5
CDR3 protein: ASSVRTGGDYGYT

V gene: TRBV10-1
CDR3 protein: AIGRVNEKLF

V gene: TRBV7-9
CDR3 protein: ASSPQGLATQY

V gene: TRBV7-2
CDR3 protein: ASSLERTNYGYT

V gene: TRBV7-9
CDR3 protein: ASSPGYEQY

V gene: TRBV7-9
CDR3 protein: ASSLDPRGWGEQY

V gene: TRBV19
CDR3 protein: ASSIGRRISYEQY

V gene: TRBV5-5
CDR3 protein: ASSRNYGYT

V gene: TRBV6-5
CDR3 protein: ASSLTSYNEQF

V gene: TRBV7-2
CDR3 protein: ASSFGTRFNRPEAF

V gene: TRBV7-3
CDR3 protein: ASSPPTGTETQY

V gene: TRBV10-3
CDR3 protein: AVLTGDYGYT

V gene: TRBV9
CDR3 protein: ASSVFPTYEQY

V gene: TRBV7-3
CDR3 protein: ASSLRGETQY

V gene: TRBV7-3
CDR3 protein: ASSFRVQLYGYT

V gene: TRBV27
CDR3 protein: ASSLVLNTEAF

V gene: TRBV27
CDR3 protein: ASSLRGEAF

V gene: TRBV6-8
CDR3 protein: ASTLTYRQQPQH

V gene: TRBV7-2
CDR3 protein: ASSPDSWRSPLH

V gene: TRBV12-5
CDR3 protein: ASGGRTGTGELF

V gene: TRBV7-5
CDR3 protein: ASSLGLGTANYGYT

V gene: TRBV7-2
CDR3 protein: ASSQEGYGYT

V gene: TRBV6-1
CDR3 protein: ASTTGIHEQY

V gene: TRBV7-7
CDR3 protein: ASSRRGNNEKLF